This TCR beta chain comes out of a study of blood T cell repertoires in COVID-19. Background on the study: PBMCs, B-cell-depleted T cells, or T cells provided the cDNA or gDNA that made up the material.

Authors' analysis steps: Estimation of nucleated cell counts relied on the amplification of reference gene primers. The repertoire was sequenced with immunoSEQ multiplex PCR; TCRdb's copy has only in-frame clones and lacks some. From that table come the V and J calls and clone size; the DNA was used to work out D and trimming. The profile shows 85,000 to 100,000 clones, less than 85% of them singletons. CDR1 MDHEN and CDR2 SYDVKM come from the germline V gene. The germline V and J ends were trimmed by 7 bases and 4 bases, with 14 bases remaining between them. The CDR3 totals 14 residues. Material for sequencing was peripheral blood. The clonotype was recovered from a man aged 50-60 years who had recovered from COVID-19. V usage is TRBV28 and J usage is TRBJ1-3; the D gene is possibly TRBD1 (5 bases). The CDR3, as DNA: TGTGCCAGCACCCCAGGGCCGAGAGGAAACACCATATATTTT. This encodes CASTPGPRGNTIYF.